This T cell receptor beta chain was sequenced in a study of cytomegalovirus exposure and HLA in healthy donors. The ends were cut back, 0 bases at V and 4 bases at J, with 5 bases in the middle. There are 13 residues in the CDR3. Germline V lookup: CDR1 SGHTS, CDR2 YDEGEE. The PCR was carried out with 60 Vbeta primers and 13 Jbeta primers. Libraries were prepared by immunoSEQ multiplex PCR; TCRdb keeps only in-frame clonotypes and omits some of them. The profile shows roughly 190,000 clones, around four fifths of them singletons. The receptor's source is a man aged 40-49 years in good health and CMV-seropositive. The chain couples TRBV5-8 to TRBJ2-1, with D possibly TRBD1 on 5 matching bases. Sequencing input: PBMCs. CDR3 sequence reads: CASSLDRYNEQFF. CDR3 DNA: TGTGCCAGCAGCTTGGACAGGTACAATGAGCAGTTCTTC.